These 22 T cell receptor beta chains came from one sample sequenced in a study of Graves' ophthalmopathy and Graves' hyperthyroidism. Scientists amplified the TCR beta CDR3 regions from RNA transcripts. HTBI primers served in a first-round RT-PCR, which a second-round multiplex PCR followed. TCRdb re-called the multiplex PCR reads with MiXCR, one entry per CDR3 protein. The repertoire includes 650,000 to 800,000 distinct CDR3 sequences, 35% to 50% of them detected once, and more than 3% sits in the top ten. What was sequenced was peripheral blood. The receptors originated from an adult man with Graves' ophthalmopathy.

The CDR3 sequence is CASSIQTGAGIYGYTF. The CDR3 DNA sequence: TGTGCCAGCAGCATCCAAACAGGGGCAGGGATCTATGGCTACACCTTC. The J gene is TRBJ1-2, the V gene TRBV7-6, with TRBD1 identical over 7 bases. There are 16 residues in the CDR3. Germline V gene sequence: CDR1 SGHVS, CDR2 FNYEAQ. J lost 4 bases, V lost 5 bases, and 13 bases had no gene match.

A few counts support this clonotype. The chain couples TRBV5-6 to TRBJ2-7; possibly TRBD2 for D (6 bases). Germline CDR1 is SGHDT and CDR2 is YYEEEE. The V and J ends lost 5 bases and 3 bases respectively, with 15 bases between them. CDR3 length: 14 amino acids. This chain's CDR3 is CASRGLWSGYEQYF. Written as DNA, the CDR3 is TGTGCCAGCAGGGGACTGTGGTCAGGCTACGAGCAGTACTTC.

The chain uses TRBV10-3 and TRBJ2-5; 9 positions match TRBD1. Germline CDR1 and CDR2: ENHRY and SYGVKD. There are 14 residues in the CDR3. The V segment lost 8 bases and the J segment 5 bases; nucleotides outside the gene matches: 9. In DNA, the CDR3 is TGTGCCATCGCTCCAGGGACAGGGATGGAGACCCAGTACTTC. This gives the protein CAIAPGTGMETQYF.

V is TRBV7-7 and J is TRBJ2-5, with 9 bases fitting TRBD1. CDR3 length: 15 residues. Germline V gives CDR1 SSHAT, CDR2 FNYEAQ (reference sequence). V was clipped by 5 bases and J by 4 bases; unmatched bases: 8. The CDR3 region has the DNA TGTGCCAGCAGCCCGGGCGGACAGGGGAGAGAGACCCAGTACTTC. This translates into CASSPGGQGRETQYF.

The chain has TRBV10-3 and TRBJ1-1; D possibly corresponds to TRBD1 (6 bases). CDR3 size: 14 residues. V gave up 4 bases and J gave up 5 bases, with 14 bases separating them. The germline CDR1 and CDR2 sequences are ENHRY and SYGVKD. The CDR3 DNA reads as TGTGCCATCAGTGGCGGGGGCGCGGGAACTGAAGCTTTCTTT. Translation: CAISGGGAGTEAFF.

This clonotype has only a few counts. This sequence joins TRBV4-1 and TRBJ1-2, with D possibly being TRBD1 (5 bases). Trimming took off 1 base at V and 7 bases at J, with 10 bases between the two ends. This CDR3 spans 13 amino acids. CDR1 is MGHRA, CDR2 YSYEKL, per germline. CDR3 sequence: CASSQVGGGGYTF. CDR3 coding DNA: TGCGCCAGCAGCCAAGTCGGCGGGGGTGGCTACACCTTC.

Ten or more counts support this clonotype. J is TRBJ2-7 and V is TRBV12-3 or TRBV12-4; perhaps TRBD1 as D (5 bases). This CDR3 has 13 residues. Trimming stripped 3 bases from V and 2 bases from J, with 8 bases between. The CDR3 coding sequence is TGTGCCAGCAGTTTTGACAGCCCCTACGAGCAGTACTTC. This encodes CASSFDSPYEQYF.

This clonotype was found many times. The rearrangement joins TRBV7-8 to TRBJ1-2; a weak D match, TRBD1 (6 bases). The V gene lost 2 bases and the J gene lost 1 base, with 17 bases spanning the gap. Germline V lookup: CDR1 SGHVS, CDR2 FQNEAQ. CDR3 length: 17 residues. CDR3 sequence: CASSLRVRGGLNYGYTF. CDR3 sequence (DNA): TGTGCCAGCAGCTTACGCGTCAGGGGAGGGCTTAACTATGGCTACACCTTC.

As concerns this clonotype: This may come from a read error, since a much larger clone is one base off. The chain combines TRBV7-9 with TRBJ1-1, with TRBD1 matching over 7 bases. Germline CDR1 is SEHNR and CDR2 is FQNEAQ (reference sequence). CDR3 length equals 14 residues. In DNA, the CDR3 is TGTGCCAGCAGCCCACAGGGGCCGAACGCTGAAGCTTTCTTT. Translation gives CASSPQGPNAEAFF.

On this clonotype: A much larger clone differs by one base, so this may be a read error. The chain recombines TRBV19 with TRBJ2-7; 7 bases are a match to TRBD1. CDR1 is LNHDA and CDR2 is SQIVND in the germline V gene (reference sequence). The CDR3 runs 15 residues. The CDR3 reads CASSIVWQGGYGQYF. Written as DNA, the CDR3 is TGTGCCAGTAGTATTGTATGGCAAGGGGGCTACGGGCAGTACTTC.

This chain uses TRBV9 with TRBJ2-7; TRBD2 aligns across 8 bases. The ends lost 7 bases at V and 6 bases at J; junction bases unmatched: 9. Germline V gene lookup returns CDR1 SGDLS and CDR2 YYNGEE. The CDR3 loop spans 13 amino acids. This chain's CDR3 is CASSPSGGTEQYF. The DNA for the CDR3 is TGTGCCAGCTCGCCCTCGGGAGGGACCGAGCAGTACTTC.

A remark on this clonotype: This sequence may be a read error, since a much larger clone differs from it by one base. The chain employs TRBV7-8 and TRBJ1-3; D not resolved. V was cut by 6 bases and J by 11 bases, with 17 bases left in between. The germline gives CDR1 SGHVS, CDR2 FQNEAQ. This CDR3 contains 13 residues. The CDR3 nucleotides read TGTGCCAGCAGGGGGAAGTTGGAGGACCCCATATATTTT. It specifies CASRGKLEDPIYF.

This clonotype occurred many times. V usage is TRBV24-1 and J usage is TRBJ2-2; D gene unclear. This CDR3 comprises 12 residues. Germline CDR1 is KGHDR and CDR2 is SFDVKD. V lost 6 bases, J lost 7 bases, and 8 bases lay in between. The CDR3 DNA reads as TGTGCCACCAGTTGGGGTGGCGGGGAGCTGTTTTTT. Protein product: CATSWGGGELFF.

The rearrangement uses TRBV5-6 and TRBJ1-1; unclear D gene. V was shortened by 1 base and J by 10 bases, with 11 bases between the two germline ends. CDR3 length: 12 residues. CDR1 is SGHDT and CDR2 is YYEEEE in the germline V gene. CDR3 in amino acids: CASSLRSSGAFF. The CDR3 nucleotides are TGTGCCAGCAGCTTGCGGTCGTCGGGAGCTTTCTTT.

The chain has TRBV20-1 and TRBJ2-7; D tentatively reads TRBD1 or TRBD2 (5 bases each). This CDR3 is built from 13 residues. Per germline, CDR1 DFQATT and CDR2 SNEGSKA (reference sequence). Trimming shortened V by 5 bases and J by 1 base, and 12 bases separated the two germline ends. CDR3 nucleotide sequence: TGCAGTGCTGGGGGTAGCTATTCCTACGAGCAGTACTTC. As protein: CSAGGSYSYEQYF.

This clonotype came up many times. CDR3 nucleotides: TGTGCCACCAGTGATCGCCGGGAAAACACCGGGGAGCTGTTTTTT. Translated: CATSDRRENTGELFF. The V and J genes are TRBV24-1 and TRBJ2-2, with D perhaps TRBD2 (5 bases). In germline, CDR1 is KGHDR, CDR2 SFDVKD. The CDR3 spans 15 residues. V was cut by 3 bases and J by 2 bases, with 9 bases left in between.

The rearrangement links TRBV2 to TRBJ2-7; 7 bases agree with TRBD1. After removal of 6 bases from V and 3 bases from J, the junction contained 8 bases not matched to a gene. Per the germline V gene, CDR1 is SNHLY and CDR2 is FYNNEI. The CDR3 has 14 residues. CDR3: CASSPGQNLYEQYF. DNA of the CDR3: TGTGCCAGCAGCCCGGGACAGAATCTCTACGAGCAGTACTTC. Combining the CDR3 with reference TRBV2 and TRBJ2-7 gives the whole variable domain EPEVTQTPSHQVTQMGQEVILRCVPISNHLYFYWYRQILGQKVEFLVSFYNNEISEKSEIFDDQFSVERPDGSNFTLKIRSTKLEDSAMYFCASSPGQNLYEQYFGPGTRLTVT.

Only a few counts were recorded for this clonotype. In DNA form, the CDR3 reads TGTGCCAGCAGCTCTAAAGGTGAAAAACTGTTTTTT. Translated: CASSSKGEKLFF. V usage is TRBV4-2 and J usage is TRBJ1-4; D call uncertain. This CDR3 spans 12 amino acids. Trimming left V 5 bases short and J 7 bases short, with 8 bases between. Germline V CDR1 and CDR2: LGHNA, YNFKEQ.

This clonotype has at least ten counts. The chain combines TRBV2 with TRBJ1-1, with no clear D. CDR1 and CDR2 from the germline V gene are SNHLY and FYNNEI. CDR3 length: 16 residues. V was cut by 3 bases and J by 3 bases, with 17 bases left in between. The CDR3 is CASSDPPRVTYTEAFF. CDR3 in DNA: TGTGCCAGCAGTGATCCGCCGAGGGTGACTTACACTGAAGCTTTCTTT. The entire variable domain, with the rest obtained from reference TRBV2 and TRBJ1-1, is as follows: EPEVTQTPSHQVTQMGQEVILRCVPISNHLYFYWYRQILGQKVEFLVSFYNNEISEKSEIFDDQFSVERPDGSNFTLKIRSTKLEDSAMYFCASSDPPRVTYTEAFFGQGTRLTVV.

This clonotype showed up just a few times. The J gene is TRBJ2-7, the V gene TRBV13; a possible D gene is TRBD2 (6 bases). The CDR3 runs to 15 residues. Germline lookup yields CDR1 PRHDT and CDR2 FYEKMQ (reference sequence). With 0 bases removed from V and 3 bases from J, the gap between germline ends came to 12 bases. The CDR3 here is CASSLGRGAVYEQYF. The CDR3 coding sequence is TGTGCCAGCAGCTTAGGGCGGGGAGCGGTCTACGAGCAGTACTTC.

The V call is TRBV11-2, the J call TRBJ1-1, with D possibly matching TRBD1 (5 bases). The CDR3 spans 13 residues. V lost 5 bases and J 4 bases, leaving 11 bases between the germline ends. Germline V CDR1 and CDR2: SGHAT, FQNNGV. The chain's CDR3 is CASSGGTSTEAFF. The CDR3 DNA is TGTGCCAGCAGCGGCGGGACGTCCACTGAAGCTTTCTTT.

This clonotype has a single count. A read error may be the cause here, since a much bigger clone is one base away. This chain joins TRBV7-9 and TRBJ2-5; no reliable D call. This CDR3 region has 14 residues. The germline gives CDR1 SEHNR, CDR2 FQNEAQ (reference sequence). CDR3 loop: CASSPDGDPETQYF. As DNA, the CDR3 is TGCGCCAGCAGCCCAGATGGGGATCCCGAGACCCAGTACTTC. The full variable domain, rest sourced from reference TRBV7-9 and TRBJ2-5, is DTGVSQNPRHKITKRGQNVTFRCDPISEHNRLYWYRQTLGQGPEFLTYFQNEAQLEKSRLLSDRFSAERPKGSFSTLEIQRTEQGDSAMYLCASSPDGDPETQYFGPGTRLLVL.